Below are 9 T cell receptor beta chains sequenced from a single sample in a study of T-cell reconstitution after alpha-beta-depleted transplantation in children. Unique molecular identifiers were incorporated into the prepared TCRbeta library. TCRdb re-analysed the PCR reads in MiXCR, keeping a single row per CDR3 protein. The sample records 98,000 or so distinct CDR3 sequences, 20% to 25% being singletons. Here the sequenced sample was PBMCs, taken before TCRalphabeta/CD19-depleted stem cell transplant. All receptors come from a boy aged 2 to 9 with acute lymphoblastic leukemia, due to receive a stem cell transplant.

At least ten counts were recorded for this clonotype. Here the CDR3 DNA reads TGCAGCGTTGAAGATCGGTTCAGGGGGCAGACAGATACGCAGTATTTT. Its protein is CSVEDRFRGQTDTQYF. The V call is TRBV29-1, the J call TRBJ2-3; 8 bases map to TRBD1. The CDR3 contains 16 residues. In germline, CDR1 is SQVTM, CDR2 ANQGSEA. J was trimmed by 3 bases and V by 0 bases; bases with no gene match: 8.

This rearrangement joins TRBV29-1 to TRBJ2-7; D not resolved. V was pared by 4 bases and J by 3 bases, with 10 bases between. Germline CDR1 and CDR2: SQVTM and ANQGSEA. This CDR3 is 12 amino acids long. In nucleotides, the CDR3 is TGCAGCGTTGGCTGGACGATCTACGAGCAGTACTTC. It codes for CSVGWTIYEQYF.

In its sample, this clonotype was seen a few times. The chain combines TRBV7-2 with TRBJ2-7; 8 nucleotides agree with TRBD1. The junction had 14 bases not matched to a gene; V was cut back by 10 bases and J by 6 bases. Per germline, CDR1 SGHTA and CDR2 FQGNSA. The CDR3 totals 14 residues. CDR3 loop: CATTRGTGRPEQYF. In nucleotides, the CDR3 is TGTGCCACCACAAGGGGGACAGGCAGGCCCGAGCAGTACTTC.

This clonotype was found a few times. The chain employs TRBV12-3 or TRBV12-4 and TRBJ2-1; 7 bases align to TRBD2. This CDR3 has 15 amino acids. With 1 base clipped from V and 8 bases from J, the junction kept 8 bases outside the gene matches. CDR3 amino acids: CASSLVGGSLDEQFF. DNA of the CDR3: TGTGCCAGCAGTTTAGTGGGCGGGAGTTTAGATGAGCAGTTCTTC.

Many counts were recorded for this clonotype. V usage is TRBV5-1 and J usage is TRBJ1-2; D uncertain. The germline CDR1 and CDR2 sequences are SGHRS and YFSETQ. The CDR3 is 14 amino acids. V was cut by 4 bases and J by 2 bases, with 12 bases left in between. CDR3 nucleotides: TGCGCCAGCAGCCTTCTACCCCCAAACTATGGCTACACCTTC. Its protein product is CASSLLPPNYGYTF.

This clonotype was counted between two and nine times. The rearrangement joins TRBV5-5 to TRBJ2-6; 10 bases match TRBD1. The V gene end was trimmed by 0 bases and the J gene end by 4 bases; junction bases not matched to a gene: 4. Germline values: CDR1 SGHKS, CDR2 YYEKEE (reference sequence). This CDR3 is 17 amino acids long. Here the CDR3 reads CASSLGQGARGANVLTF. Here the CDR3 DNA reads TGTGCCAGCAGCTTGGGACAGGGGGCGAGAGGGGCCAACGTCCTGACTTTC.

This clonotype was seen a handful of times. The CDR3 DNA is TGTGCCAGCAGTTCGTCCAGCGTCAACGAGCAGTTCTTC. Residues: CASSSSSVNEQFF. The rearrangement joins TRBV12-3 or TRBV12-4 to TRBJ2-1; D is undetermined. Deletions cut 4 bases from V and 10 bases from J, with 14 bases between. The CDR3 covers 13 residues.

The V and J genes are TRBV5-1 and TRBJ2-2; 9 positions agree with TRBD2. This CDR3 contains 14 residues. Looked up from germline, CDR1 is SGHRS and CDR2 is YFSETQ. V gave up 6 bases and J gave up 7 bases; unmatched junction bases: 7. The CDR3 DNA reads TGCGCCAGCAACACCGGGACTAGCATCGGGGAGCTGTTTTTT. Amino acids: CASNTGTSIGELFF.

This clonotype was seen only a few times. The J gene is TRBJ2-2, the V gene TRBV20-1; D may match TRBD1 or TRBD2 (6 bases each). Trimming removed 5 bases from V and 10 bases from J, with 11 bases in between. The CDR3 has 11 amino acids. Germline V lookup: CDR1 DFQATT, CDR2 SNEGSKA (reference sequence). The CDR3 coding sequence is TGCAGTGCTGCGAGGGGGGTGGAGCTGTTTTTT. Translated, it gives CSAARGVELFF.